The rows below give T cell receptor beta chains drawn from one sample of a study of identical twins. TCRdb reprocessed the 5' RACE reads via MiXCR and lists one record per CDR3 protein. Of 450,000 or so distinct CDR3 sequences listed, approximately 15% are singletons. This same sample was also taken into another study, of yellow fever vaccine responses in identical twins.

The source material was CD4+ T cells sorted from blood. The receptors shown here come from a woman aged 18-29 years in good health. The CDR3 runs from the conserved cysteine through the conserved F or W. The D gene is left open where the match is weak. Clone size is given for some rows only: seen once, a few or many times, or a class if the clone is expanded.

d_call	j_call	clone_size	v_call	cdr3_aa	cdr3_nt
TRBD2	TRBJ2-1	NA	TRBV20-1	CSAMGLAGGGNEQFF	TGCAGTGCTATGGGACTAGCGGGAGGGGGCAATGAGCAGTTCTTC
NA	TRBJ2-1	few	TRBV11-2	CASRPGTGRLSSYNEQFF	TGTGCCAGCAGACCCGGGACTGGTCGTTTAAGCTCCTACAATGAGCAGTTCTTC
NA	TRBJ2-5	few	TRBV2	CASSAYRDRFQETQYF	TGTGCCAGCAGTGCGTACAGAGACAGGTTCCAAGAGACCCAGTACTTC
TRBD2	TRBJ2-3	NA	TRBV5-1	CASSSQAGGATDTQYF	TGCGCCAGCAGCTCCCAAGCGGGGGGGGCGACAGATACGCAGTATTTT
NA	TRBJ2-7	few	TRBV7-2	CASSPRGSGHEQYF	TGTGCCAGCAGCCCAAGAGGTTCCGGACACGAGCAGTACTTC
NA	TRBJ2-1	few	TRBV28	CASSFRVDEQFF	TGTGCCAGCAGTTTCAGGGTCGATGAGCAGTTCTTC
NA	TRBJ1-5	NA	TRBV3-1	CASSPSRQSNQPQHF	TGTGCCAGCAGCCCGAGCAGGCAGAGCAATCAGCCCCAGCATTTT
NA	TRBJ2-3	NA	TRBV27	CASSWGRPDTQYF	TGTGCCAGCAGTTGGGGGAGGCCAGATACGCAGTATTTT
NA	TRBJ2-5	many	TRBV29-1	CSVYGRQETQYF	TGCAGCGTTTACGGCCGTCAAGAGACCCAGTACTTC
NA	TRBJ2-7	few	TRBV7-9	CASSFAGIYEQYF	TGTGCCAGCAGCTTTGCGGGCATCTACGAGCAGTACTTC
NA	TRBJ2-1	many	TRBV4-2	CASSQDLRDSMFF	TGTGCCAGCAGCCAAGATTTGCGGGACAGTATGTTCTTC
NA	TRBJ2-4	few	TRBV3-1	CASSSRWRIQYF	TGTGCCAGCAGCTCCCGGTGGCGGATTCAGTACTTC
TRBD2	TRBJ2-7	few	TRBV7-2	CASSLVLREVYF	TGTGCCAGCAGCTTAGTTTTGCGGGAGGTTTACTTC
NA	TRBJ2-7	many	TRBV4-3	CASSRSTDLYEQYF	TGCGCCAGCAGCCGTTCAACCGACCTCTACGAGCAGTACTTC
TRBD1	TRBJ2-7	NA	TRBV20-1	CSAKRDSPYEQYF	TGCAGTGCAAAACGGGACAGCCCCTACGAGCAGTACTTC
TRBD1	TRBJ1-5	NA	TRBV24-1	CATSDPRQGVGNQPQHF	TGTGCCACCAGTGATCCTCGACAGGGTGTAGGCAATCAGCCCCAGCATTTT
NA	TRBJ1-4	few	TRBV7-9	CASSFQSINEKLFF	TGTGCCAGCAGCTTTCAGAGTATTAATGAAAAACTGTTTTTT